Following are 15 T cell receptor beta chains from one sample sequenced in a study of blood T cell repertoires in COVID-19. Clones were sequenced by immunoSEQ multiplex PCR, and TCRdb holds only the in-frame ones, with some missing. The data show about 280,000 clones, around nine tenths seen once. Sequencing was carried out using peripheral blood. The source of these receptors is a woman in her thirties or forties who had recovered from COVID-19.

The chain recombines TRBV7-3 with TRBJ2-1; the D is unclear. CDR1 SGHTA and CDR2 FQGTGA come from the germline V gene. V lost 5 bases and J 4 bases, leaving 15 bases between the germline ends. This CDR3 is 15 amino acids long. In DNA form, the CDR3 reads TGTGCCAGCAGCCCCTCCGCATTCCAGTACAATGAGCAGTTCTTC. Encoded protein: CASSPSAFQYNEQFF.

CDR3 coding DNA: TGCGCCAGCAGCTTGGGGCGGGACTTGAATGAGCAGTTCTTC. This codes for CASSLGRDLNEQFF. This chain uses TRBV5-1 with TRBJ2-1, with D possibly TRBD2 on 6 matching bases. Trimming removed 0 bases from V and 7 bases from J, with 11 bases in between. CDR3 size: 14 residues. The germline V gene encodes CDR1 SGHRS and CDR2 YFSETQ.

This chain connects TRBV10-3 to TRBJ1-2; TRBD1 matches 10 bases. After removal of 8 bases from V and 0 bases from J, the junction contained 21 bases not matched to a gene. The CDR3 loop spans 20 amino acids. CDR1 and CDR2 from the germline V gene are ENHRY and SYGVKD. CDR3 nucleotides: TGTGCCATCGACACCCCCCCGCGTCCGGGACAGGGGTTTTCTAACTATGGCTACACCTTC. Amino acid sequence: CAIDTPPRPGQGFSNYGYTF.

V and J are TRBV19 and TRBJ2-7; no reliable D call. The CDR3 is 14 amino acids. The V end lost 5 bases, the J end lost 7 bases, and 18 bases lay between the germline ends. Germline V gene lookup returns CDR1 LNHDA and CDR2 SQIVND (reference sequence). This chain's CDR3 is CASSPRAHTGEQYF. CDR3 DNA: TGTGCCAGTAGTCCCAGAGCGCATACTGGGGAGCAGTACTTC. Filled out from reference TRBV19 and TRBJ2-7, the complete variable domain reads DGGITQSPKYLFRKEGQNVTLSCEQNLNHDAMYWYRQDPGQGLRLIYYSQIVNDFQKGDIAEGYSVSREKKESFPLTVTSAQKNPTAFYLCASSPRAHTGEQYFGPGTRLTVT.

The rearrangement uses TRBV6-2 or TRBV6-3 and TRBJ2-3; no definite D call. CDR3 size: 13 residues. The ends were cut back, 2 bases at V and 4 bases at J, with 7 bases in the middle. CDR1 is MNHEY, CDR2 SVGEGT, per germline. The CDR3 bases are TGTGCCAGCAGTTACCACGAGGCAGATACGCAGTATTTT. Translating gives CASSYHEADTQYF.

This chain links TRBV4-1 with TRBJ2-1, with 8 bases matching TRBD2. V trimming: 2 bases; J trimming: 2 bases; junction bases outside the gene matches: 8. The CDR3 runs to 17 residues. The germline V gene encodes CDR1 MGHRA and CDR2 YSYEKL. Here the CDR3 DNA reads TGCGCCAGCAGCCAACAGGAAGGGACTAGAACCTACAATGAGCAGTTCTTC. This translates into CASSQQEGTRTYNEQFF.

This chain uses TRBV6-4 with TRBJ2-3; TRBD2 might be the D (6 bases). Trimming left V 0 bases short and J 3 bases short, with 22 bases between. The CDR3 totals 19 residues. The germline gives CDR1 MRHNA, CDR2 SNTAGT. The CDR3 loop is CASSDSLLALRLLTDTQYF. CDR3 in DNA: TGTGCCAGCAGTGACTCCTTACTAGCTCTCCGCTTGCTGACAGATACGCAGTATTTT.

The V and J genes are TRBV5-1 and TRBJ2-3; possibly TRBD2 for D (5 bases). V was shortened by 3 bases and J by 0 bases, with 11 bases between the two germline ends. Per the germline V gene, CDR1 is SGHRS and CDR2 is YFSETQ. The CDR3 has 15 residues. The CDR3 loop is CASSWSGTSTDTQYF. The CDR3 region has the DNA TGCGCCAGCAGCTGGAGCGGCACTAGCACAGATACGCAGTATTTT.

The rearrangement uses TRBV7-3 and TRBJ2-5; D unclear. Per germline, CDR1 SGHTA and CDR2 FQGTGA. Trimming left V 7 bases short and J 1 base short, with 4 bases between. The CDR3 has 11 residues. The CDR3 DNA follows: TGTGCCAGCATCGGCCAAGAGACCCAGTACTTC. Translation: CASIGQETQYF.

The J gene is TRBJ1-6, the V gene TRBV12-3 or TRBV12-4; 8 bases line up with TRBD1. V gave up 2 bases and J gave up 13 bases; unmatched junction bases: 4. The CDR3 is made up of 13 amino acids. Written as DNA, the CDR3 is TGTGCCAGCAGTTTATTGAGGACAGGGCCCCTCCACTTT. This codes for CASSLLRTGPLHF.

The V and J genes are TRBV18 and TRBJ1-1; D not resolved. The germline CDR1 and CDR2 sequences are KGHSH and LQKENI. The V end lost 0 bases, the J end lost 3 bases, and 5 bases lay between the germline ends. The CDR3 runs to 13 residues. The CDR3 DNA reads TGTGCCAGCTCACCACCGGCTCACACTGAAGCTTTCTTT. It yields the protein CASSPPAHTEAFF.

The count of this clone is one. V and J are TRBV27 and TRBJ1-3, with D possibly TRBD1 on 5 matching bases. The CDR3 loop spans 15 amino acids. Germline V gene data show CDR1 as MNHEY and CDR2 as SMNVEV (reference sequence). V shed 5 bases and J shed 4 bases, with 15 bases lying between them. CDR3 region: CASSGRQGSGNTIYF. CDR3 DNA: TGTGCCAGCAGTGGCCGTCAGGGTTCGGGAAACACCATATATTTT.

The chain joins TRBV6-1 to TRBJ2-1; a possible D gene is TRBD1 (6 bases). The CDR3 loop spans 15 amino acids. Trimming cost V 2 bases and J 6 bases, with 14 bases left between them. Germline V lookup: CDR1 MNHNS, CDR2 SASEGT. The CDR3 loop reads CASSELSAGVNEQFF. CDR3 nucleotides: TGTGCCAGCAGTGAACTGTCAGCAGGGGTCAATGAGCAGTTCTTC.

The chain joins TRBV24-1 to TRBJ2-7, with 7 bases that match TRBD1. This CDR3 contains 15 residues. Germline trimming cut 7 bases from V and 0 bases from J; bases unmatched to any gene: 8. CDR1 is KGHDR and CDR2 is SFDVKD in the germline V gene. The chain's CDR3 is CATSPGQDSSYEQYF. DNA for the CDR3: TGTGCCACCAGCCCCGGACAGGATAGCTCCTACGAGCAGTACTTC.

The CDR3 loop reads CASSLRTGADYGYTF. The DNA for the CDR3 is TGTGCCAGCAGCTTAAGGACAGGGGCCGACTATGGCTACACCTTC. The chain is built from TRBV11-2 and TRBJ1-2, with TRBD1 matching over 9 bases. This CDR3 is 15 amino acids long. Germline V gene sequence: CDR1 SGHAT, CDR2 FQNNGV. Unmatched junction bases numbered 4, after V lost 2 bases and J lost 3 bases.